The clone carrying this TCR beta chain was recorded only once. The data originate from a study of radiation and T cells in renal cell carcinoma. The table came from immunoSEQ multiplex PCR; TCRdb's copy has only in-frame clones and leaves some out. The table has more than 10,000 clones, less than 70% seen once. The treatment denotes: treatment-naive control, cytoreductive nephrectomy. Control samples are tumors resected by cytoreductive nephrectomy without prior radiation. Sequenced control tumors were from over ten males and 4 females, median age approximately 62. Germline V gives CDR1 ENHRY, CDR2 SYGVKD. V lost 7 bases, J lost 4 bases, and 1 base stayed unmatched. CDR3 length equals 12 residues.

The receptor was isolated from a woman of 80 years or more with renal cell carcinoma. This chain links TRBV10-3 with TRBJ2-7; 10 bases are a match to TRBD1. Source: tumor tissue, taken from a patient whose treatment was nephrectomy without radiotherapy. CDR3 DNA: TGTGCCATCACGGACAGGGGGTACGAGCAGTACTTC. Its translation: CAITDRGYEQYF.